The sequence of this TCR beta chain was determined in a study of T-cell memory formation after mild COVID-19. Whole-study findings and limits: Later expanders leaned toward CD4+, whereas clones contracting from day 15 to 85 were balanced CD4/CD8. What remained unconfirmed was the SARS-CoV-2 specificity of second-wave clones peaking on day 37. Mainly CM and EM harbored the contracting CD4+ clones; mainly EMRA harbored the CD8+ ones.

V lost 6 bases to trimming and J lost 1 base, with 12 bases between them. CDR3 size: 14 residues. As to this clonotype: Its antigen is unknown.

Constant-segment primers served in 5'RACE that generated TCR alpha and TCR beta cDNA libraries bearing sample barcodes and UMIs. TCRdb itself ran the 5' RACE reads through MiXCR, one entry per CDR3 protein. The table shows roughly 400,000 distinct CDR3 sequences, with around 17% occurring only once. The J gene is TRBJ1-1, the V gene TRBV12-3 or TRBV12-4, with D unclear. Sequencing used PBMCs or a T cell subset sorted from them (not recorded which). This TCR was recovered from a man in his late teens or twenties who had mild COVID-19 (a few samples of this study predate the infection). Cell type and time point are not known. The CDR3 here is CASREDLRNTEAFF. In nucleotides, the CDR3 is TGTGCCAGCAGGGAAGACTTGAGGAACACTGAAGCTTTCTTT.